The subject of this entry is one TCR beta chain. Its antigen is still unknown. The data derive from a study of vaccination and CD4 T cells after COVID-19. Whole-study context: The convalescents were made up of six males and four females, two of whom were Hispanic.

Sequenced with the Oncomine TCR Beta short-read assay was DNA taken from cultured CD4+ T cells. Cultured CD4+ T cells yielded the extracted genomic DNA. Using its own MiXCR run on the PCR reads, TCRdb lists one record per CDR3 protein. The table lists 7,000 to 9,500 distinct CDR3 sequences, about 38% of them singletons. Specified treatment: approximately 10-day PBMC culture with coronavirus spike peptide pools or control peptides (ViraFEST assay). These CD4+ T cells came from an unexposed donor, sampled before the COVID-19 pandemic (2011-2018). The CDR3 sequence is 15 residues long. Germline assignment: CDR1 DFQATT and CDR2 SNEGSKA (reference sequence). Trimming removed 0 bases from V and 4 bases from J; junction bases left unmatched: 5.

The V call is TRBV20-1, the J call TRBJ2-7; 11 bases fit TRBD2. The material sequenced was CD4+ T cells from blood, cultured in vitro. This receptor was identified in a human donor in good health. DNA of the CDR3: TGCAGTGCTAGAGATCCGTGGACTAGCGGGTACGAGCAGTACTTC. It translates to CSARDPWTSGYEQYF.